Detailed here is one T cell receptor (beta chain). Profiled with immunoSEQ multiplex PCR; TCRdb holds only in-frame clones, not every one. The sample holds about 340,000 clones, 70% to 90% seen once. This record comes from a study of blood T cell repertoires in COVID-19. Study as a whole: Researchers got acute and convalescent COVID-19 samples from the United States, Italy and Spain. PBMCs, B-cell-depleted T cells, or T cells were the source of the cDNA or gDNA that made up the material.

Trimming left V 6 bases short and J 11 bases short, with 13 bases between. CDR1 and CDR2 from the germline V gene are SEHNR and FQNEAQ (reference sequence). The CDR3 is made up of 11 amino acids. The sequence came from a woman aged 40-49 years with acute COVID-19. The gene calls are TRBV7-9 and TRBJ1-1, with D unresolved. Input material: PBMCs or T cells enriched from blood (not recorded which). CDR3 amino acids: CASSRGWEAFF. The CDR3 nucleotides read TGTGCCAGCAGTCGGGGATGGGAGGCTTTCTTT.